The T cell receptor (beta chain) under discussion was sequenced for a study of blood T cell repertoires in COVID-19. The overall study: Sites across the United States, Italy and Spain contributed samples from acute and convalescent COVID-19.

Clones were read by immunoSEQ multiplex PCR, and TCRdb kept only the in-frame ones, dropping some. The table records approximately 300,000 clones, roughly 90% of them present only once. Exposed volunteers were people who met a COVID-19 case within 2 weeks before study entry. CDR1 is SGDLS and CDR2 is YYNGEE in the germline V gene. The CDR3 loop spans 13 amino acids. V was clipped by 3 bases and J by 8 bases, with 14 bases between them. The V gene is TRBV9, the J gene TRBJ1-1; no firm D call. Input material: PBMCs or T cells enriched from blood (not recorded which). The clonotype originates from a woman aged 25-40 years who had been exposed to COVID-19. The CDR3 DNA reads TGTGCCAGCAGCGGAGACTCTCTGCGAGAAGCTTTCTTT. Its translation: CASSGDSLREAFF.